This TCR beta chain was recorded in a study of T cells in Graves' hyperthyroidism and ophthalmopathy. Study-level findings and limits: Model output signaled ophthalmopathy a median around 6.9 months ahead of onset.

There were TCR beta CDR3 regions amplified from RNA transcripts. TCR CDR3 underwent first-round RT-PCR with the HTBI primer set. MiXCR, applied by TCRdb to the multiplex PCR reads, yields one record per CDR3 protein. Found here are some 180,000 distinct CDR3 sequences, about a sixth of them singletons; the top ten hold around 27%. Ten or more counts support this clonotype. Its antigen remains unidentified. Sequenced input: blood. The source of this sequence is a woman in her forties or fifties with Graves' hyperthyroidism.

The CDR3 region is CASSLSTAGEAFF. CDR3 nucleotide sequence: TGTGCCAGCAGCTTAAGTACGGCAGGAGAAGCTTTCTTT. The chain employs TRBV7-9 and TRBJ1-1; D remains unclear. Germline-derived CDR1 and CDR2 are SEHNR and FQNEAQ (reference sequence). Trimming took off 2 bases at V and 8 bases at J, with 12 bases between the two ends. This CDR3 is built from 13 residues. Combining the CDR3 with reference TRBV7-9 and TRBJ1-1 gives the whole variable domain DTGVSQNPRHKITKRGQNVTFRCDPISEHNRLYWYRQTLGQGPEFLTYFQNEAQLEKSRLLSDRFSAERPKGSFSTLEIQRTEQGDSAMYLCASSLSTAGEAFFGQGTRLTVV.